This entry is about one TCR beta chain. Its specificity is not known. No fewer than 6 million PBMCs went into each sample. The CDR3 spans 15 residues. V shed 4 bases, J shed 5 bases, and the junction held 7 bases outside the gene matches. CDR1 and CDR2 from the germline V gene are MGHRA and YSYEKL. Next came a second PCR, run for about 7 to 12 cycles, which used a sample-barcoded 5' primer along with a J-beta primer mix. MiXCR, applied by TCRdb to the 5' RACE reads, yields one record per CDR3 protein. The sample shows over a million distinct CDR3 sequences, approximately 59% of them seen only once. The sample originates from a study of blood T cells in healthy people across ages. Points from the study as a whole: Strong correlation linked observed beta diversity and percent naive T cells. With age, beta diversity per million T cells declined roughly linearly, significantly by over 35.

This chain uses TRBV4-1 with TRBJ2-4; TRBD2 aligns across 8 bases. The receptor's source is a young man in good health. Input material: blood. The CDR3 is CASSRWTSFENIQYF. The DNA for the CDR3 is TGCGCCAGCAGCCGGTGGACTAGCTTTGAAAACATTCAGTACTTC.